What follows are 10 T cell receptor beta chains derived from one specimen sequenced in a study of CD8 T cells in ankylosing spondylitis. TCRdb processed the 5' RACE reads anew with MiXCR; each CDR3 protein has one entry. The sample carries about 220,000 distinct CDR3 sequences, over 9.5% recorded once. Sequences were obtained from blood, either unsorted or a sorted T cell fraction (not recorded which). The receptors were sampled from a male donor with ankylosing spondylitis or in good health (not recorded which).

V gene TRBV14 combines with J gene TRBJ1-1; 7 nucleotides agree with TRBD1. This CDR3 is built from 15 residues. Unmatched junction bases numbered 5, after V lost 3 bases and J lost 1 base. CDR1 and CDR2 from the germline V gene are SGHDN and FVKESK. In DNA, the CDR3 is TGTGCCAGCAGCCAGATAAGGACAGGGAACACTGAAGCTTTCTTT. It specifies CASSQIRTGNTEAFF.

This clonotype was picked up a small number of times. The chain couples TRBV18 to TRBJ2-1, with 11 bases fitting TRBD2. Germline assignment: CDR1 KGHSH and CDR2 LQKENI. The CDR3 length is 14 residues. The V gene end was trimmed by 2 bases and the J gene end by 15 bases; junction bases not matched to a gene: 9. The CDR3 DNA follows: TGTGCCAGCTCACCATGGACTAGCGGGCGGCAACCGTTCTTC. It codes for CASSPWTSGRQPFF.

This clonotype was seen many times. CDR3 in amino acids: CASSAGQLAMDEQYF. The CDR3, as DNA: TGTGCCAGCAGCGCGGGACAACTCGCGATGGACGAGCAGTACTTC. J is TRBJ2-7 and V is TRBV5-6; D tentatively reads TRBD1 or TRBD2 (6 bases each). Germline V gene lookup returns CDR1 SGHDT and CDR2 YYEEEE. The CDR3 contains 15 residues. Trimming pared 4 bases from V and 5 bases from J, leaving 19 bases between.

The chain carries TRBV15 and TRBJ1-6; D perhaps matches TRBD1 (5 bases). The ends were cut back, 3 bases at V and 6 bases at J, with 6 bases in the middle. Germline values: CDR1 LNHNV, CDR2 YYDKDF (reference sequence). The CDR3 spans 13 residues. The CDR3 reads CATSSGGNSPLHF. Here the CDR3 DNA reads TGTGCCACCAGCAGCGGGGGTAATTCACCCCTCCACTTT.

In its sample, this clonotype was seen a few times. The chain is built from TRBV20-1 and TRBJ2-3; unclear D gene. V lost 5 bases and J lost 4, with 10 bases in between. Germline CDR1 is DFQATT and CDR2 is SNEGSKA (reference sequence). The length of the CDR3 is 12 residues. CDR3 DNA: TGCAGTGCTGTGACTGGGGCAGATACGCAGTATTTT. This gives the protein CSAVTGADTQYF.

Details on this clonotype: Since a much larger clone is just one base distant, this may be a read error. V gene TRBV7-2 combines with J gene TRBJ2-7, with 9 positions matching TRBD2. The germline V gene encodes CDR1 SGHTA and CDR2 FQGNSA. J was trimmed by 7 bases and V by 2 bases; bases with no gene match: 3. The CDR3 contains 13 residues. The CDR3 DNA reads TGTGCCAGCAGCTTATTAGCGGGGGTGGAGCAGTACTTC. As protein: CASSLLAGVEQYF.

There are a few counts of this clonotype. V and J are TRBV12-3 or TRBV12-4 and TRBJ1-1; 8 positions agree with TRBD1. J lost 6 bases, V lost 3 bases, and 6 bases had no gene match. The CDR3 covers 14 residues. In DNA form, the CDR3 reads TGTGCCAGCAGTTTTGGACAGGGTAGACCTGAAGCTTTCTTT. Translation gives CASSFGQGRPEAFF.

This clonotype was picked up many times. This chain joins TRBV15 and TRBJ2-5; D is ambiguous. V was shortened by 0 bases and J by 3 bases, with 11 bases between the two germline ends. This CDR3 comprises 15 residues. Germline V lookup: CDR1 LNHNV, CDR2 YYDKDF (reference sequence). CDR3: CATSRDRLTEETQYF. In nucleotides, the CDR3 is TGTGCCACCAGCAGAGATAGGTTAACTGAAGAGACCCAGTACTTC.

This clonotype has ten or more counts. The J gene is TRBJ1-1, the V gene TRBV28; 7 bases fit TRBD1. CDR3 length equals 15 residues. CDR1 is MDHEN and CDR2 is SYDVKM in the germline V gene. Unmatched junction bases numbered 12, after V lost 5 bases and J lost 6 bases. Here the CDR3 reads CASSPSRGRFSEAFF. The CDR3, as DNA: TGTGCCAGCAGTCCCAGTAGGGGGCGGTTCTCTGAAGCTTTCTTT.

V gene TRBV19 combines with J gene TRBJ1-6, with D perhaps TRBD1 (6 bases). Looked up from germline, CDR1 is LNHDA and CDR2 is SQIVND (reference sequence). The CDR3 loop spans 16 amino acids. V lost 6 bases and J lost 11, with 23 bases in between. The CDR3 DNA reads as TGTGCCAGTAGCCTACGGACAGATATCTTTACGGCACCCCTCCACTTT. As protein: CASSLRTDIFTAPLHF.